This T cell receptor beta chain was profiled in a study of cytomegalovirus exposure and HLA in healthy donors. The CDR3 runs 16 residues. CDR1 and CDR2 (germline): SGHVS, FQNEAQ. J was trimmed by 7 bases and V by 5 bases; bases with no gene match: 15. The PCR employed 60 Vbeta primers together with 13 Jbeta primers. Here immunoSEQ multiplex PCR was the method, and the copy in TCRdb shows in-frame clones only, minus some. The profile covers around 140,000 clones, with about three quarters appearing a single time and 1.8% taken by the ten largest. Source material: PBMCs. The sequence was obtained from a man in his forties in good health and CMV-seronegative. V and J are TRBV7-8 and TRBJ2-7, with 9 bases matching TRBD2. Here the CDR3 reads CASSPLTSGLLSEQYF. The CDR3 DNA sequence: TGTGCCAGCAGCCCACTGACTAGCGGACTGCTTTCGGAGCAGTACTTC.